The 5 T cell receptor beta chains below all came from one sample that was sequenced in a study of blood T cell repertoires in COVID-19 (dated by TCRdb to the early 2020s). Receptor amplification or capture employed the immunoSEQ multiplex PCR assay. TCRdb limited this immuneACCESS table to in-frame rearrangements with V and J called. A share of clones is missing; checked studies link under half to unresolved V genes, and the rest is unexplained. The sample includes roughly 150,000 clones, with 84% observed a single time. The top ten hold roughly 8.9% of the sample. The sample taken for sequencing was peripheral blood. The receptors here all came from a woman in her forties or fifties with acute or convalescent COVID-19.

CDR3 DNA: TGTGCCAGCAGACAGGGGGCGCTAGGCTATGGCTACACCTTC. Protein sequence: CASRQGALGYGYTF. The chain is built from TRBV28 and TRBJ1-2, with TRBD1 identical over 9 bases. Trimming took 6 bases from V and 4 from J; bases not matched to a gene: 6. This CDR3 is built from 14 residues. Germline assignment: CDR1 MDHEN and CDR2 SYDVKM.

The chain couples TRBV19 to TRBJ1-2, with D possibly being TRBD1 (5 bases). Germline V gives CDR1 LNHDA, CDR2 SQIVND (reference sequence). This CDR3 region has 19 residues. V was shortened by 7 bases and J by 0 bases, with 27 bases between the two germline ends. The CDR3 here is CASTSGTRTRTWSNYGYTF. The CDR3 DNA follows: TGTGCCAGTACTTCAGGGACTCGGACTAGAACCTGGTCTAACTATGGCTACACCTTC.

The CDR3 coding sequence is TGTGCCACCAGTGATTTAGCGGGAGGGACGAGCTCCTACAATGAGCAGTTCTTC. Protein: CATSDLAGGTSSYNEQFF. The V and J genes are TRBV24-1 and TRBJ2-1; 10 nucleotides agree with TRBD2. There are 18 residues in the CDR3. Germline V CDR1 and CDR2: KGHDR, SFDVKD. V gave up 1 base and J gave up 0 bases; unmatched junction bases: 5.

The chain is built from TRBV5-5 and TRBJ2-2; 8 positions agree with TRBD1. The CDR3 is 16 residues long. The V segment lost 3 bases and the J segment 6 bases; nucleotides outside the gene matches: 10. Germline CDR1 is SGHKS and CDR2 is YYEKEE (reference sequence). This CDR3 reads CASSYRTGLASGELFF. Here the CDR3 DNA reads TGTGCCAGCAGCTACCGGACAGGGCTGGCGTCCGGGGAGCTGTTTTTT.

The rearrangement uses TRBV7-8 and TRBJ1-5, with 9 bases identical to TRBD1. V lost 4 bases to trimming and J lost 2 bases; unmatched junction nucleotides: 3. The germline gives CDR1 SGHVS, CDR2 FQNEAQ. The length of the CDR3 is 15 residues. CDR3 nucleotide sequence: TGTGCCAGCAGCTCGAGGACAGGGGGCAATCAGCCCCAGCATTTT. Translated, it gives CASSSRTGGNQPQHF.